The 25 T cell receptor beta chains below were found in one sample sequenced in a study of beta chain features in type 1 diabetes listed by TCRdb under 2018. Results and caveats for the whole study, not just this receptor: A moderate but significant shortening of TCRB CDR3 length was observed in type 1 diabetes patients in all four CD4+ subsets.

Library method: the immunoSEQ multiplex PCR assay. The High Capacity cDNA Reverse Transcription Kit was used to reverse transcribe all of the isolated RNA, meaning that expressed TCRB transcripts were what got sequenced. What TCRdb holds here is the immuneACCESS table cut down to in-frame rearrangements. Part of the clones is not present; checked against another copy, under half of the missing clones reflect an unresolved V gene, and the others are unexplained. This sample comprises 500,000 to 850,000 clones, 11% to 15% of them detected only once. The leading ten clones occupy roughly 0.04% of the sample. The antigens for these receptors are not known. The sample taken for sequencing was naive CD4+ T cells from blood. Reading the label with the study, this specimen's cell subset or site is: true naive CD4+ T cells. Receptor source: a man between 18 and 35 years old with type 1 diabetes.

The chain links TRBV7-9 to TRBJ1-2; D may be TRBD1 (6 bases). The germline gives CDR1 SEHNR, CDR2 FQNEAQ (reference sequence). This CDR3 is built from 11 residues. V was clipped by 5 bases and J by 12 bases, with 13 bases between them. DNA for the CDR3: TGTGCCAGCAGCGCGGGGACACGGCACACCTTC. It yields the protein CASSAGTRHTF.

The V gene is TRBV29-1, the J gene TRBJ2-1, with D hard to call. V lost 0 bases to trimming and J lost 1 base, with 16 bases between them. This CDR3 comprises 17 residues. The germline gives CDR1 SQVTM, CDR2 ANQGSEA. Written as DNA, the CDR3 is TGCAGCGTTGAAGATCATTTCCGGACCGAATCCTACAATGAGCAGTTCTTC. Translating it yields CSVEDHFRTESYNEQFF.

The chain joins TRBV29-1 to TRBJ1-2; weak D call: TRBD1 (5 bases). The V end lost 3 bases, the J end lost 3 bases, and 8 bases lay between the germline ends. The CDR3 contains 12 residues. CDR1 and CDR2 (germline): SQVTM, ANQGSEA. CDR3: CSVDDSYYGYTF. In DNA form, the CDR3 reads TGCAGCGTTGACGACAGCTACTATGGCTACACCTTC.

This clone was seen only a few times. The chain recombines TRBV30 with TRBJ1-5; the match to TRBD1 covers 8 bases. Germline V CDR1 and CDR2: GTSNPN, SVGIG (reference sequence). There are 14 residues in the CDR3. V dropped 4 bases and J dropped 2; count of bases not matched to a gene: 4. CDR3 DNA: TGTGCCTGGACCCCGGACAGGGGCAATCAGCCCCAGCATTTT. Protein product: CAWTPDRGNQPQHF.

This chain uses TRBV20-1 with TRBJ2-7; 7 bases are shared with TRBD2. The germline CDR1 and CDR2 sequences are DFQATT and SNEGSKA (reference sequence). The length of the CDR3 is 11 residues. CDR3 in amino acids: CLGRRTYEQYF. CDR3 sequence (DNA): TGCCTCGGGAGGCGAACCTACGAGCAGTACTTC.

This clone occurred a few times. The chain has TRBV5-4 and TRBJ2-5, with unresolved D. Per the germline V gene, CDR1 is SGHNT and CDR2 is YYREEE (reference sequence). There are 13 residues in the CDR3. V was trimmed by 2 bases and J by 2 bases, leaving 7 bases between them. As DNA, the CDR3 is TGTGCCAGCAGCTTCCCGGCTCAAGAGACCCAGTACTTC. Translating it yields CASSFPAQETQYF.

Only a few counts were recorded for this clone. J is TRBJ2-3 and V is TRBV9; TRBD2 aligns across 7 bases. The V gene end was trimmed by 0 bases and the J gene end by 7 bases; junction bases not matched to a gene: 8. CDR3 length: 15 residues. Germline CDR1 reads SGDLS; CDR2 reads YYNGEE. The CDR3 nucleotides are TGTGCCAGCAGCGTAGCTCTGGGCGGGGGTTATACGCAGTATTTT. As protein: CASSVALGGGYTQYF.

This clone was observed a handful of times. The rearrangement uses TRBV6-5 and TRBJ1-2, with 9 bases that match TRBD1. Trimming removed 4 bases from V and 8 bases from J; junction bases left unmatched: 8. Per germline, CDR1 MNHEY and CDR2 SVGAGI. There are 14 residues in the CDR3. CDR3 nucleotide sequence: TGTGCCAGCAGTTCCGCCGGGACAGGGACAGGCTACACCTTC. Its translation is CASSSAGTGTGYTF.

In its sample, this clone was seen a few times. The chain joins TRBV7-2 to TRBJ2-2; a possible D gene is TRBD2 (7 bases). Germline V CDR1 and CDR2: SGHTA, FQGNSA. The CDR3 consists of 15 residues. V was shortened by 5 bases and J by 6 bases, with 16 bases between the two germline ends. The CDR3 DNA is TGTGCCAGCAGCCCTGGGGGGGCAACGTCCGGGGAGCTGTTTTTT. Protein: CASSPGGATSGELFF.

There are a few counts of this clone. This sequence joins TRBV6-5 and TRBJ2-7, with TRBD1 as a possible D gene (6 bases). The CDR3 sequence is 16 residues long. Trimming cost V 0 bases and J 4 bases, with 16 bases left between them. Germline values: CDR1 MNHEY, CDR2 SVGAGI. CDR3 protein: CASSYSTARGGYEQYF. In nucleotides, the CDR3 is TGTGCCAGCAGTTACTCGACAGCACGAGGGGGTTACGAGCAGTACTTC.

V is TRBV30 and J is TRBJ2-3, with TRBD2 matching 12 bases. The germline CDR1 and CDR2 sequences are GTSNPN and SVGIG (reference sequence). The trim removed 5 bases at V and 4 bases at J, leaving 7 bases unmatched. CDR3 length equals 15 residues. CDR3 nucleotide sequence: TGTGCCTGGGGGGAGACTAGCGGGAGAGCAGATACGCAGTATTTT. This gives the protein CAWGETSGRADTQYF.

The gene calls are TRBV5-1 and TRBJ2-2, with 13 bases fitting TRBD2. The trim removed 0 bases at V and 10 bases at J, leaving 3 bases unmatched. Looked up from germline, CDR1 is SGHRS and CDR2 is YFSETQ. The CDR3 covers 15 residues. The CDR3 protein is CASSLGLAGGLELFF. The DNA for the CDR3 is TGCGCCAGCAGCTTGGGACTAGCGGGAGGCTTGGAGCTGTTTTTT.

The table lists this clone with a few counts. This sequence joins TRBV9 and TRBJ2-3; 12 bases match TRBD2. The ends lost 0 bases at V and 9 bases at J; junction bases unmatched: 26. Germline V gives CDR1 SGDLS, CDR2 YYNGEE. This CDR3 contains 22 residues. CDR3 region: CASSVGRGTMGLAGPSRGTQYF. The CDR3 bases are TGTGCCAGCAGCGTAGGGAGAGGGACCATGGGACTAGCGGGCCCCAGCAGGGGGACGCAGTATTTT.

The chain carries TRBV6-7 and TRBJ2-3; D is possibly TRBD1 (6 bases). TRBV6-7 is noted as an ORF with a role that remains uncertain. The CDR3 is 16 residues long. The V and J ends lost 6 bases and 3 bases respectively, with 19 bases between them. Here the CDR3 DNA reads TGTGCCAGCAGCTTGGCAACAGGGTGTCTTACAGATACGCAGTATTTT. This codes for CASSLATGCLTDTQYF.

This clone occurred a few times. The genes are TRBV30 and TRBJ1-1; D gene ambiguous. Trimming shortened V by 4 bases and J by 5 bases, and 11 bases separated the two germline ends. The germline gives CDR1 GTSNPN, CDR2 SVGIG (reference sequence). This CDR3 has 12 residues. DNA of the CDR3: TGTGCCTGGACGAGATTGGGAACTGAAGCTTTCTTT. Residues: CAWTRLGTEAFF.

The chain carries TRBV6-6 and TRBJ2-4; 12 bases are a match to TRBD1. This CDR3 has 15 amino acids. V lost 2 bases, J lost 7 bases, and 3 bases stayed unmatched. Germline V gene sequence: CDR1 MNHNY, CDR2 SVGAGI (reference sequence). This chain's CDR3 is CASSYVGQGANIQYF. CDR3 nucleotides: TGTGCCAGCAGTTACGTGGGACAGGGGGCTAACATTCAGTACTTC.

This clone was found a few times. This chain links TRBV6-5 with TRBJ2-2; the match to TRBD2 covers 10 bases. Germline V lookup: CDR1 MNHEY, CDR2 SVGAGI. V lost 1 base and J lost 7; bases outside the gene matches: 6. The CDR3 has 16 residues. The CDR3 sequence: CASSYFGTSVHGELFF. Here the CDR3 DNA reads TGTGCCAGCAGTTACTTCGGGACTAGCGTGCACGGGGAGCTGTTTTTT.

This clone was seen a few times. The V call is TRBV5-1, the J call TRBJ2-1, with 9 bases lining up with TRBD1. Germline V gene lookup returns CDR1 SGHRS and CDR2 YFSETQ. J gave up 9 bases and V 1 base, and 5 bases lay outside the gene matches. The CDR3 runs 14 residues. CDR3 sequence: CASSLRTGEGEQFF. In DNA form, the CDR3 reads TGCGCCAGCAGCTTGCGGACAGGGGAAGGTGAGCAGTTCTTC.

This clone has more than one count but fewer than ten. The V and J genes are TRBV4-1 and TRBJ2-1, with 9 positions matching TRBD2. Germline CDR1 is MGHRA and CDR2 is YSYEKL. The CDR3 is 15 amino acids. Unmatched junction bases numbered 5, after V lost 4 bases and J lost 4 bases. CDR3 DNA: TGCGCCAGCAGCCCCCCCAGCGGGAGGTACAATGAGCAGTTCTTC. This gives the protein CASSPPSGRYNEQFF.

The chain recombines TRBV30 with TRBJ2-2; 9 bases agree with TRBD2. The CDR3 is 19 residues long. Germline lookup yields CDR1 GTSNPN and CDR2 SVGIG (reference sequence). The ends lost 0 bases at V and 1 base at J; junction bases unmatched: 12. The CDR3 bases are TGTGCCTGGAGTGTTGAGGGGTTCACTAGCGGGCTGAACACCGGGGAGCTGTTTTTT. This codes for CAWSVEGFTSGLNTGELFF.

In regard to this clone: This specimen includes other DNA sequences encoding the same CDR3. This chain joins TRBV7-3 and TRBJ2-3; D not certain. In germline, CDR1 is SGHTA, CDR2 FQGTGA. The CDR3 consists of 14 residues. The V end was cut by 1 base, the J end by 1 base, with 6 bases between. CDR3 DNA sequence: TGTGCCAGCAGCTTAAGAGGAGGCACAGATACGCAGTATTTT. Protein product: CASSLRGGTDTQYF.

The gene calls are TRBV6-6 and TRBJ2-5; D is uncertain. Germline CDR1 and CDR2: MNHNY and SVGAGI (reference sequence). Trimming shortened V by 4 bases and J by 1 base, and 10 bases separated the two germline ends. The length of the CDR3 is 14 residues. CDR3 sequence reads: CASSFTSSQETQYF. In DNA form, the CDR3 reads TGTGCCAGCAGTTTTACGTCGAGCCAAGAGACCCAGTACTTC.

A few counts support this clone. This same CDR3 is encoded by further DNA sequences in the sample. The chain is built from TRBV7-2 and TRBJ2-5; D is uncertain. There are 13 residues in the CDR3. The V and J ends lost 0 bases and 4 bases respectively, with 6 bases between them. Germline CDR1 and CDR2: SGHTA and FQGNSA. Written as DNA, the CDR3 is TGTGCCAGCAGCTTAGCTTCCGGAGAGACCCAGTACTTC. This codes for CASSLASGETQYF.

This clone came up a few times. At the DNA level, this CDR3 is encoded by other sequences in the same sample as well. The chain is built from TRBV27 and TRBJ2-7; a weak D match, TRBD2 (6 bases). The germline V gene has CDR1 MNHEY and CDR2 SMNVEV (reference sequence). The CDR3 has 13 residues. V lost 8 bases and J 2 bases, leaving 13 bases between the germline ends. The CDR3 DNA reads as TGTGCCAGCTCTTTGCGGGAAACCTACGAGCAGTACTTC. Its protein is CASSLRETYEQYF.

The CDR3 here is CAWSVLGAGAYF. CDR3 bases: TGTGCCTGGAGTGTACTAGGGGCAGGGGCGTATTTT. The V call is TRBV30, the J call TRBJ2-3; D perhaps matches TRBD1 (6 bases). Germline V gene lookup returns CDR1 GTSNPN and CDR2 SVGIG (reference sequence). This CDR3 comprises 12 residues. Trimming shortened V by 0 bases and J by 14 bases, and 15 bases separated the two germline ends.